A single count supports the clone carrying this T cell receptor beta chain. The data derive from a study of control samples from healthy donors and cancer patients. The repertoire was sequenced with immunoSEQ multiplex PCR; TCRdb's copy has only in-frame clones and lacks some. The sample contains 100,000 to 150,000 clones, 80% to 95% of which appear only once. The trim removed 4 bases at V and 3 bases at J, leaving 7 bases unmatched. The CDR3 is made up of 15 amino acids. Germline V gene data show CDR1 as GTSNPN and CDR2 as SVGIG (reference sequence). The TCR originated in a man aged 18 to 30 in good health. The sequenced material came from blood. The rearrangement joins TRBV30 to TRBJ2-2, with 8 bases identical to TRBD1. CDR3: CAWTTGGFDTGELFF. The CDR3 region has the DNA TGTGCCTGGACCACAGGGGGTTTTGACACCGGGGAGCTGTTTTTT.